Following are 31 T cell receptor beta chains from one sample sequenced in a study of blood T cell repertoires in COVID-19. The protocol was immunoSEQ multiplex PCR, while the TCRdb copy is restricted to in-frame clones and leaves out a portion. The sample includes about 480,000 clones, 87% seen only once; the top ten take approximately 2%. Sequencing was performed on PBMCs or T cells enriched from blood (not recorded which). The receptors were gathered from a woman aged 18-35 years with acute COVID-19.

By share, this clone ranks as large. The genes are TRBV27 and TRBJ1-2, with a weak D call TRBD1 (6 bases). CDR1 and CDR2 from the germline V gene are MNHEY and SMNVEV (reference sequence). CDR3 length equals 12 residues. Trimming shortened V by 6 bases and J by 8 bases, and 13 bases separated the two germline ends. Here the CDR3 DNA reads TGTGCCAGCAGCAAGGGGGGGTTAGGCTACACCTTC. Translating it yields CASSKGGLGYTF.

The V call is TRBV7-8, the J call TRBJ1-2; 9 nucleotides align to TRBD1. The germline V gene has CDR1 SGHVS and CDR2 FQNEAQ. The CDR3 totals 15 residues. V gave up 3 bases and J gave up 3 bases; unmatched junction bases: 5. CDR3 DNA: TGTGCCAGCAGCTTCGGGGGACAGGGAGACTATGGCTACACCTTC. Amino acids: CASSFGGQGDYGYTF.

J is TRBJ1-1 and V is TRBV25-1; D is unresolved. The CDR3 sequence is 12 residues long. Germline V gene lookup returns CDR1 MGHDK and CDR2 SYGVNS. Trimming stripped 8 bases from V and 4 bases from J, with 11 bases between. In DNA, the CDR3 is TGTGCCAGCCGCCGGGAGGTCACTGAAGCTTTCTTT. Its translation is CASRREVTEAFF.

The CDR3 sequence is CASSTGIHNEQFF. The CDR3 DNA sequence: TGTGCCAGCAGCACCGGGATTCACAATGAGCAGTTCTTC. The gene calls are TRBV11-2 and TRBJ2-1; a weak D match, TRBD2 (5 bases). The CDR3 is 13 amino acids. V lost 5 bases and J 5 bases, leaving 10 bases between the germline ends. From germline, CDR1 is SGHAT and CDR2 FQNNGV.

The J gene is TRBJ2-3, the V gene TRBV5-1; 10 nucleotides agree with TRBD2. The length of the CDR3 is 15 residues. The V gene's germline CDR1 is SGHRS and CDR2 YFSETQ. J gave up 2 bases and V 3 bases, and 3 bases lay outside the gene matches. This chain's CDR3 is CASSSAGGTTDTQYF. The CDR3 region has the DNA TGCGCCAGCAGCTCAGCGGGGGGGACCACAGATACGCAGTATTTT.

V and J are TRBV9 and TRBJ1-1; possible D gene TRBD1, 5 bases. Germline-derived CDR1 and CDR2 are SGDLS and YYNGEE. The CDR3 is made up of 12 amino acids. Trimming removed 0 bases at V and 5 bases at J, with 5 bases between. CDR3 protein: CASSVEGTEAFF. CDR3 DNA: TGTGCCAGCAGCGTAGAGGGGACTGAAGCTTTCTTT.

This clone was picked up a small number of times. The gene calls are TRBV29-1 and TRBJ1-5; D is unresolved. V lost 4 bases, J lost 8 bases, and 15 bases lay in between. The CDR3 extends over 13 amino acids. The germline gives CDR1 SQVTM, CDR2 ANQGSEA. For the CDR3, the DNA is TGCAGCGTTGCTTTCCAGGCCCTGGAGCCCCAGCATTTT. Its translation is CSVAFQALEPQHF.

This clone showed up just once. The chain's CDR3 is CASSLRTVTYEQYF. The CDR3 coding sequence is TGTGCCAGCAGCCTTCGGACAGTTACCTACGAGCAGTACTTC. The chain recombines TRBV14 with TRBJ2-7, with a possible D match to TRBD1 (6 bases). Germline values: CDR1 SGHDN, CDR2 FVKESK. The CDR3 consists of 14 residues. V lost 4 bases to trimming and J lost 2 bases, with 12 bases between them.

In its sample, this clone was seen a few times. The V and J genes are TRBV10-3 and TRBJ1-5; D is uncertain. This CDR3 comprises 12 residues. CDR1 is ENHRY, CDR2 SYGVKD, per germline. The V gene lost 0 bases and the J gene lost 5 bases, with 2 bases spanning the gap. The DNA for the CDR3 is TGTGCCATCAGTGAGTCCGATCAGCCCCAGCATTTT. It yields the protein CAISESDQPQHF.

This chain uses TRBV10-3 with TRBJ2-2, with D perhaps matching TRBD1 (6 bases). The CDR3 is made up of 15 amino acids. Trimming removed 8 bases at V and 2 bases at J, with 15 bases between. Germline loops: CDR1 ENHRY, CDR2 SYGVKD. The CDR3 protein is CAISTGTLNTGELFF. In nucleotides, the CDR3 is TGTGCCATCTCCACTGGGACACTCAACACCGGGGAGCTGTTTTTT.

This clone occurred once. J is TRBJ2-7 and V is TRBV5-4; 7 bases are shared with TRBD2. This CDR3 has 13 residues. Germline V lookup: CDR1 SGHNT, CDR2 YYREEE (reference sequence). Germline trimming cut 4 bases from V and 4 bases from J; bases unmatched to any gene: 5. As DNA, the CDR3 is TGTGCCAGCAGCGGGGACGGGGGGTACGAGCAGTACTTC. Amino acids: CASSGDGGYEQYF.

The V and J genes are TRBV27 and TRBJ2-7, with 9 bases identical to TRBD1. With 4 bases clipped from V and 2 bases from J, the junction kept 9 bases outside the gene matches. The CDR3 spans 16 residues. Germline V gene data show CDR1 as MNHEY and CDR2 as SMNVEV (reference sequence). Written as DNA, the CDR3 is TGTGCCAGCAGTTCCAAAACAGGGGGCCGGCCCTACGAGCAGTACTTC. It translates to CASSSKTGGRPYEQYF.

This clone was detected once. The V gene is TRBV5-1, the J gene TRBJ1-1; 7 nucleotides align to TRBD1. The CDR3 contains 14 residues. V trimming: 4 bases; J trimming: 0 bases; junction bases outside the gene matches: 3. CDR1 is SGHRS and CDR2 is YFSETQ in the germline V gene. The CDR3 bases are TGCGCCAGCAGCGCGGGACAGTTGAACACTGAAGCTTTCTTT. Translated: CASSAGQLNTEAFF.

This chain uses TRBV29-1 with TRBJ2-3, with D perhaps matching TRBD1 (5 bases). The CDR3 is 13 amino acids. Germline V CDR1 and CDR2: SQVTM, ANQGSEA. The germline V and J ends were trimmed by 4 bases and 2 bases, with 10 bases remaining between them. DNA of the CDR3: TGCAGCGTTGGGCAGGGAATCACAGATACGCAGTATTTT. Residues: CSVGQGITDTQYF.

J is TRBJ1-1 and V is TRBV7-8; 8 bases are a match to TRBD1. Germline CDR1 SGHVS, CDR2 FQNEAQ. The CDR3 totals 16 residues. With V trimmed by 2 bases and J by 3 bases, 8 bases remained unmatched. The CDR3 DNA sequence: TGTGCCAGCAGCTTACCAAGGACAGGGCTGTACACTGAAGCTTTCTTT. Translating it yields CASSLPRTGLYTEAFF.

V gene TRBV6-5 combines with J gene TRBJ1-6; the match to TRBD1 covers 8 bases. Losses at the gene ends were 5 bases for V and 10 bases for J; bases not matched to a gene: 10. Germline-derived CDR1 and CDR2 are MNHEY and SVGAGI. This CDR3 has 15 amino acids. The CDR3: CASSPTGTGYSPLHF. The CDR3 bases are TGTGCCAGCAGTCCTACCGGGACAGGATACTCACCCCTCCACTTT.

The CDR3 region is CASSLEGDTVTQYF. The CDR3 DNA sequence: TGTGCCAGCAGCTTAGAGGGGGACACGGTGACCCAGTACTTC. The chain has TRBV7-6 and TRBJ2-5; D is possibly TRBD1 (6 bases). The CDR3 extends over 14 amino acids. Trimming stripped 1 base from V and 7 bases from J, with 13 bases between. The germline CDR1 and CDR2 sequences are SGHVS and FNYEAQ.

This clone was seen more than once but under ten times. The rearrangement uses TRBV5-1 and TRBJ1-1; possibly TRBD1 for D (6 bases). CDR1 is SGHRS, CDR2 YFSETQ, per germline. Trimming cost V 4 bases and J 1 base, with 14 bases left between them. The CDR3 totals 15 residues. The CDR3 sequence: CASSPFQGTNTEAFF. The DNA for the CDR3 is TGCGCCAGCAGCCCATTCCAGGGGACGAACACTGAAGCTTTCTTT.

The genes are TRBV13 and TRBJ2-7; TRBD1 matches 10 bases. CDR3 length equals 14 residues. Germline V gene data show CDR1 as PRHDT and CDR2 as FYEKMQ (reference sequence). The V gene end was trimmed by 5 bases and the J gene end by 2 bases; junction bases not matched to a gene: 3. Here the CDR3 reads CASSPTGGPYEQYF. In DNA form, the CDR3 reads TGTGCCAGCAGCCCGACAGGGGGCCCCTACGAGCAGTACTTC.

CDR3 sequence reads: CASSNSGPNEKLFF. CDR3 sequence (DNA): TGTGCCAGCAGCAATTCAGGGCCTAATGAAAAACTGTTTTTT. The chain uses TRBV5-4 and TRBJ1-4; weak D call: TRBD1 (5 bases). Trimming took 4 bases from V and 3 from J, leaving 10 bases between them. Germline V gene lookup returns CDR1 SGHNT and CDR2 YYREEE (reference sequence). This CDR3 is built from 14 residues.

The chain links TRBV25-1 to TRBJ1-2, with 7 bases identical to TRBD1. The germline CDR1 and CDR2 sequences are MGHDK and SYGVNS. Trimming took 5 bases from V and 6 from J; bases not matched to a gene: 15. The CDR3 is 16 amino acids. The CDR3: CASSIGTAGTLDGYTF. As DNA, the CDR3 is TGTGCCAGCAGTATCGGGACAGCGGGCACGCTAGATGGCTACACCTTC.

As for this clone: This CDR3 is also generated by other DNA sequences in the sample. The chain joins TRBV3-1 (or the pseudogene TRBV3-2) to TRBJ2-1; 12 bases are a match to TRBD2. Germline CDR1 and CDR2: LGHDT and YNNKEL (reference sequence). The CDR3 covers 15 residues. V gave up 0 bases and J gave up 10 bases; unmatched junction bases: 4. This chain's CDR3 is CASSQDLAGGREQFF. DNA for the CDR3: TGTGCCAGCAGCCAAGACCTAGCGGGAGGGCGAGAGCAGTTCTTC.

V usage is TRBV28 and J usage is TRBJ2-7; tentative D call: TRBD1 (6 bases). The CDR3 consists of 14 residues. Germline V gene data show CDR1 as MDHEN and CDR2 as SYDVKM. The V gene lost 0 bases and the J gene lost 2 bases, with 8 bases spanning the gap. CDR3 coding DNA: TGTGCCAGCAGTTTATGGGGACACCCCTACGAGCAGTACTTC. This translates into CASSLWGHPYEQYF.

The chain combines TRBV5-1 with TRBJ2-5; TRBD1 agrees at 9 bases. The junction had 9 bases not matched to a gene; V was cut back by 4 bases and J by 2 bases. The CDR3 contains 16 residues. Germline V gene data show CDR1 as SGHRS and CDR2 as YFSETQ. The CDR3 region is CASSQGPGTGQETQYF. DNA for the CDR3: TGCGCCAGCAGCCAAGGGCCTGGGACAGGGCAAGAGACCCAGTACTTC.

This clone was observed a single time. The chain has TRBV5-6 and TRBJ1-5; D may be TRBD1 (6 bases). Per the germline V gene, CDR1 is SGHDT and CDR2 is YYEEEE. The CDR3 covers 15 residues. Trimming took off 0 bases at V and 1 base at J, with 8 bases between the two ends. CDR3 sequence: CASSLAGESNQPQHF. For the CDR3, the DNA is TGTGCCAGCAGCTTGGCAGGGGAAAGCAATCAGCCCCAGCATTTT.

The DNA of the CDR3 is TGTGCCATCAGCGCCCACTCGCAGGGCATGGGGAATTCACCCCTCCACTTT. Its translation: CAISAHSQGMGNSPLHF. The V call is TRBV10-3, the J call TRBJ1-6; a weak D match, TRBD1 (5 bases). V was cut by 6 bases and J by 7 bases, with 22 bases left in between. Germline values: CDR1 ENHRY, CDR2 SYGVKD. The CDR3 is 17 amino acids.

This chain uses TRBV5-4 with TRBJ1-5; D is uncertain. The V end was cut by 0 bases, the J end by 1 base, with 8 bases between. Per germline, CDR1 SGHNT and CDR2 YYREEE (reference sequence). The CDR3 consists of 15 residues. The chain's CDR3 is CASSLEAGSNQPQHF. DNA for the CDR3: TGTGCCAGCAGCTTGGAGGCGGGCAGCAATCAGCCCCAGCATTTT.

The chain uses TRBV7-9 and TRBJ2-2; possibly TRBD2 for D (5 bases). The CDR3 sequence is 15 residues long. From germline, CDR1 is SEHNR and CDR2 FQNEAQ (reference sequence). V dropped 2 bases and J dropped 6 bases, with 13 bases sitting between them. CDR3 in amino acids: CASSLPAGSAGELFF. The CDR3 DNA follows: TGTGCCAGCAGCTTACCTGCTGGGAGCGCCGGGGAGCTGTTTTTT.

The chain has TRBV5-1 and TRBJ2-5; D possibly corresponds to TRBD2 (5 bases). The CDR3 has 14 amino acids. V was clipped by 4 bases and J by 5 bases, with 15 bases between them. Germline V gives CDR1 SGHRS, CDR2 YFSETQ. CDR3 sequence reads: CASSDGEGWETQYF. CDR3 coding DNA: TGCGCCAGCAGCGACGGAGAGGGATGGGAGACCCAGTACTTC.

This clone has at least ten counts. The chain is built from TRBV29-1 and TRBJ2-3; the D gene is possibly TRBD1 (5 bases). The CDR3 covers 14 residues. CDR1 and CDR2 from the germline V gene are SQVTM and ANQGSEA. Between the trimmed V and J ends, which lost 3 bases and 1 base, there was a span of 11 bases. The DNA for the CDR3 is TGCAGCGTTGACGGCTCAGGGCGCACAGATACGCAGTATTTT. Amino acids: CSVDGSGRTDTQYF.

This chain joins TRBV27 and TRBJ2-7; 7 bases are a match to TRBD1. Germline values: CDR1 MNHEY, CDR2 SMNVEV (reference sequence). The junction had 10 bases not matched to a gene; V was cut back by 6 bases and J by 2 bases. There are 15 residues in the CDR3. In DNA, the CDR3 is TGTGCCAGCAGAATACGACCGGGACAGACCTACGAGCAGTACTTC. It encodes CASRIRPGQTYEQYF.